The following is a TCR beta chain sequence with its context. Its antigen is unknown. Donation came from healthy Caucasian individuals in Russia who were aged 6 to 90. The authors drew 7.5 to 10 milliliters of peripheral blood from each donor. The sample originates from a study of blood T cells in healthy people across ages. The overall study: About one barcoded TCR beta cDNA was captured per two T cells.

Study-wide results and limits: Higher diversity and more naive CD4+ cells were features of long-lived donors, compared to aged donors.

Germline CDR1 is SGHVS and CDR2 is FQNEAQ. This CDR3 has 14 amino acids. V dropped 1 base and J dropped 1 base, with 6 bases sitting between them. A second PCR of 7 to 11 cycles used a sample-barcoded 5' primer and a J-beta primer mix. One entry per CDR3 protein, called by TCRdb with MiXCR from the 5' RACE reads. The sample carries approximately 800,000 distinct CDR3 sequences, 35% to 40% recorded once. The specimen was blood. The V call is TRBV7-8, the J call TRBJ2-3, with D perhaps assigned TRBD1 or TRBD2 (5 bases each). The TCR was taken from a man aged 18 to 29 in good health. The CDR3 reads CASSLGDGTDTQYF. CDR3 DNA sequence: TGTGCCAGCAGCTTAGGGGACGGCACAGATACGCAGTATTTT.